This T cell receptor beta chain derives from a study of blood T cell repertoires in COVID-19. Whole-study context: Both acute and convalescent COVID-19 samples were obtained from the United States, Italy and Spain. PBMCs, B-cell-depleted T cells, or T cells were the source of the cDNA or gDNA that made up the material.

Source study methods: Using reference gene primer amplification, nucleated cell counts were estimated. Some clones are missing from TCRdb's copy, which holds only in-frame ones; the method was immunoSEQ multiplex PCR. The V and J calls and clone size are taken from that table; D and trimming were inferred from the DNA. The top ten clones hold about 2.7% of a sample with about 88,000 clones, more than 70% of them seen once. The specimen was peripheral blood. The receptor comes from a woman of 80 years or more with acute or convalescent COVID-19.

CDR3 region: CAISWGGAPSNEQFF. Written as DNA, the CDR3 is TGTGCCATCAGTTGGGGGGGGGCCCCGAGTAATGAGCAGTTCTTC. The chain couples TRBV10-3 to TRBJ2-1, with a tentative D call TRBD2 (7 bases). V was clipped by 5 bases and J by 7 bases, with 18 bases between them. Germline-derived CDR1 and CDR2 are ENHRY and SYGVKD. The CDR3 contains 15 residues.